This T cell receptor beta chain originates from a study of blood T cell repertoires in COVID-19. CDR3 length: 15 amino acids. Trimming pared 0 bases from V and 0 bases from J, leaving 10 bases between. Germline CDR1 is SGHNT and CDR2 is YYREEE (reference sequence). Repertoires were generated with immunoSEQ multiplex PCR, while TCRdb's copy carries only in-frame clones and drops some. This sample has approximately 200,000 clones, with approximately 91% found just once. The V gene is TRBV5-4, the J gene TRBJ2-7; D might be TRBD2 (6 bases). The specimen was peripheral blood. The sequence derives from a woman aged 55-75 years with acute or convalescent COVID-19. The CDR3 coding sequence is TGTGCCAGCAGCTTGGAGGGGAGGAGCTCCTACGAGCAGTACTTC. Translation gives CASSLEGRSSYEQYF.